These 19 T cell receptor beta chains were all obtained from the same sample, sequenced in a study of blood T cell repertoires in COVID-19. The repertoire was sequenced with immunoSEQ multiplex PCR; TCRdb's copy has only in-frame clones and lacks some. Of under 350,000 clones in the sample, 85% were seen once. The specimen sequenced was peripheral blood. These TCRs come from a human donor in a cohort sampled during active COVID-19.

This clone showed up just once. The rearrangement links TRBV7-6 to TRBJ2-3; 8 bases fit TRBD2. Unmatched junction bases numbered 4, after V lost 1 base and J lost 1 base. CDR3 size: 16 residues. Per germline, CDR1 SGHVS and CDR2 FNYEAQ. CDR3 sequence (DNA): TGTGCCAGCAGCTTAGAGGCTAGCGGGCGCACAGATACGCAGTATTTT. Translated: CASSLEASGRTDTQYF. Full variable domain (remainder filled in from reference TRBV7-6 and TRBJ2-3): GAGVSQSPRYKVTKRGQDVALRCDPISGHVSLYWYRQALGQGPEFLTYFNYEAQQDKSGLPNDRFSAERPEGSISTLTIQRTEQRDSAMYRCASSLEASGRTDTQYFGPGTRLTVL.

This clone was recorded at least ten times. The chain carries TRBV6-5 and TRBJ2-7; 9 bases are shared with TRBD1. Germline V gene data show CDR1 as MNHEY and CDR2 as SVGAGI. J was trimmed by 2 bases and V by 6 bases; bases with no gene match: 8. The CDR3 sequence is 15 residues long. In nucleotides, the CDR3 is TGTGCCAGCAGAACGCACCGGACAGGGGCCTACGAGCAGTACTTC. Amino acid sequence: CASRTHRTGAYEQYF.

CDR3 region: CASSFGGGEQYF. The CDR3 bases are TGTGCCAGCAGCTTTGGCGGGGGCGAGCAGTACTTC. The chain recombines TRBV13 with TRBJ2-7, with 7 bases aligning to TRBD2. The CDR3 runs to 12 residues. The V gene's germline CDR1 is PRHDT and CDR2 FYEKMQ (reference sequence). The junction had 2 bases not matched to a gene; V was cut back by 3 bases and J by 6 bases. Drawing the rest from reference TRBV13 and TRBJ2-7, the complete variable domain is AAGVIQSPRHLIKEKRETATLKCYPIPRHDTVYWYQQGPGQDPQFLISFYEKMQSDKGSIPDRFSAQQFSDYHSELNMSSLELGDSALYFCASSFGGGEQYFGPGTRLTVT.

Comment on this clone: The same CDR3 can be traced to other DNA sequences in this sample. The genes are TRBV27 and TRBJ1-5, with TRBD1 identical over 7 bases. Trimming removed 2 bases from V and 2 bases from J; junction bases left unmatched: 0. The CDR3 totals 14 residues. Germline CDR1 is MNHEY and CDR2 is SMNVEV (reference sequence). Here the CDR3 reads CASSLQGGNQPQHF. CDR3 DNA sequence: TGTGCCAGCAGTTTACAGGGGGGCAATCAGCCCCAGCATTTT.

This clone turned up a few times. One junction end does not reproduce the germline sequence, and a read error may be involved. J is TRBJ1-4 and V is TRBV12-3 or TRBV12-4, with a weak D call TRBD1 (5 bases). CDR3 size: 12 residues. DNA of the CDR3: TGTGCCAGCACCCTCAACGGACACAATAGTACCTTT. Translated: CASTLNGHNSTF.

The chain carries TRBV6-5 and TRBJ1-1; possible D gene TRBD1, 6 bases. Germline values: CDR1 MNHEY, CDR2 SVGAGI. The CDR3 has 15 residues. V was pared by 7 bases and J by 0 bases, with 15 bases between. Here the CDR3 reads CASKRVGTLNTEAFF. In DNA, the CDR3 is TGTGCCAGCAAAAGGGTAGGGACATTGAACACTGAAGCTTTCTTT.

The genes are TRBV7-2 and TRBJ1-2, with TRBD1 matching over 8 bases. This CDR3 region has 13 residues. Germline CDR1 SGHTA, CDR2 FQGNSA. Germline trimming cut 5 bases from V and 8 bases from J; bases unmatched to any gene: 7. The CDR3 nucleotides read TGTGCCAGCAGCACGGACAGGGCGTACGGCTACACCTTC. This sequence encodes CASSTDRAYGYTF.

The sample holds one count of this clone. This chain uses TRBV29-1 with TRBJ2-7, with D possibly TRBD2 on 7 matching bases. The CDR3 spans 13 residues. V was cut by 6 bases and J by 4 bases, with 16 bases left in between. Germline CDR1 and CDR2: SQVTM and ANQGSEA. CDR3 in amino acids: CSVRGGIGYEQYF. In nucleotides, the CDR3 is TGCAGCGTGAGGGGGGGGATAGGTTACGAGCAGTACTTC.

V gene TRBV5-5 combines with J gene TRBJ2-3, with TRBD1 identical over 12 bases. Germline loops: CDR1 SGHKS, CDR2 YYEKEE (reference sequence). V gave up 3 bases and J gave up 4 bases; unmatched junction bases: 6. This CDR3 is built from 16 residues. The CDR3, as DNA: TGTGCCAGCAGCTACCGGGACAGGGGGCTCTCAGATACGCAGTATTTT. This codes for CASSYRDRGLSDTQYF. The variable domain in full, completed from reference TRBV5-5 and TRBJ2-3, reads DAGVTQSPTHLIKTRGQQVTLRCSPISGHKSVSWYQQVLGQGPQFIFQYYEKEERGRGNFPDRFSARQFPNYSSELNVNALLLGDSALYLCASSYRDRGLSDTQYFGPGTRLTVL.

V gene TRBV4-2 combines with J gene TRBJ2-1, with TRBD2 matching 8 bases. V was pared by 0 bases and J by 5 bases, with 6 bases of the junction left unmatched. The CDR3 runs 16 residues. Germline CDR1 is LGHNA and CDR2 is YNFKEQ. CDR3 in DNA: TGTGCCAGCAGCCAAGATTGGACGGGGGGGAACAATGAGCAGTTCTTC. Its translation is CASSQDWTGGNNEQFF.

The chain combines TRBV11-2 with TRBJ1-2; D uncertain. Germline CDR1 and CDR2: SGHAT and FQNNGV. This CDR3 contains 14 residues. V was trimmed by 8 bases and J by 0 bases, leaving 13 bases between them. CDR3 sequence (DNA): TGTGCCAGCCGCAGACTATCAGCTAACTATGGCTACACCTTC. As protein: CASRRLSANYGYTF.

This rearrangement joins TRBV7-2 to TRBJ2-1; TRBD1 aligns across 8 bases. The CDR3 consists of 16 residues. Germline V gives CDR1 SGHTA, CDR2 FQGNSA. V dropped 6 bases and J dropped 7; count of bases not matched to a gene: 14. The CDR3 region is CASRPPRQGIKNEQFF. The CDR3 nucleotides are TGTGCCAGCAGACCACCCAGACAGGGGATTAAGAATGAGCAGTTCTTC.

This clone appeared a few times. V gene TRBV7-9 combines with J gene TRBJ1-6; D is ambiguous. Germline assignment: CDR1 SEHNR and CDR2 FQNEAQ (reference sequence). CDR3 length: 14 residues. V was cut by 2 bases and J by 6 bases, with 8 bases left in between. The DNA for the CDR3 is TGTGCCAGCAGCTTATCCGGTTCTAATTCACCCCTCCACTTT. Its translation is CASSLSGSNSPLHF.

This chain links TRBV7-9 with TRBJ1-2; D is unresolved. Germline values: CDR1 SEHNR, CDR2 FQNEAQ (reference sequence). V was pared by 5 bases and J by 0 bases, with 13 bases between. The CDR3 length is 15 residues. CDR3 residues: CASSQRREANYGYTF. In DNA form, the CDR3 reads TGTGCCAGCAGCCAAAGGCGGGAAGCTAACTATGGCTACACCTTC.

The CDR3 reads CASSEAGRPYGYTF. The DNA for the CDR3 is TGTGCCAGCAGTGAAGCAGGCCGGCCCTATGGCTACACCTTC. V and J are TRBV25-1 and TRBJ1-2, with no clear D. The CDR3 loop spans 14 amino acids. CDR1 and CDR2 (germline): MGHDK, SYGVNS. V was pared by 2 bases and J by 4 bases, with 11 bases between.

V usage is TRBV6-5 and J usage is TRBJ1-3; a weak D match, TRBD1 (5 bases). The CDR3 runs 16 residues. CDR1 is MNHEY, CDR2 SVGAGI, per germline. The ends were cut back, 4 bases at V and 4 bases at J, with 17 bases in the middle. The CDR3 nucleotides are TGTGCCAGCAGTTCTCCGGGACTCCTGTGGGGAAACACCATATATTTT. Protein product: CASSSPGLLWGNTIYF.

The CDR3 loop reads CASSGHTTNEKLFF. CDR3 bases: TGTGCCAGCAGTGGGCACACGACTAATGAAAAACTGTTTTTT. This chain uses TRBV25-1 with TRBJ1-4; D uncertain. Trimming shortened V by 4 bases and J by 2 bases, and 8 bases separated the two germline ends. The germline CDR1 and CDR2 sequences are MGHDK and SYGVNS. The CDR3 has 14 residues.

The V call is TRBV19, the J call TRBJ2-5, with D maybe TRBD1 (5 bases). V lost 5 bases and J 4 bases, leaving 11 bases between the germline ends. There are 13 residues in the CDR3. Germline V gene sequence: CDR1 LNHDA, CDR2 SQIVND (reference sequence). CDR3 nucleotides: TGTGCCAGTAGTGTTGGACACAGAGAGACCCAGTACTTC. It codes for CASSVGHRETQYF. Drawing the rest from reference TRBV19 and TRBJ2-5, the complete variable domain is DGGITQSPKYLFRKEGQNVTLSCEQNLNHDAMYWYRQDPGQGLRLIYYSQIVNDFQKGDIAEGYSVSREKKESFPLTVTSAQKNPTAFYLCASSVGHRETQYFGPGTRLLVL.

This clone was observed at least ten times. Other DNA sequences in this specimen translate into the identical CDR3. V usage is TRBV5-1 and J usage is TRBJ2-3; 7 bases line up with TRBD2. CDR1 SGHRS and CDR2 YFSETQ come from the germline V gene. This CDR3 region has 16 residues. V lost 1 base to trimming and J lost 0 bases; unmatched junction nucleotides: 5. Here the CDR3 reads CASSLSTSASTDTQYF. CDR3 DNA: TGCGCCAGCAGCTTGAGTACTAGCGCTAGCACAGATACGCAGTATTTT.